This T cell receptor (beta chain) came from a study of regulatory T cells in long-lasting Graves disease. About the study: Persistence in Graves' disease required over 5 years of antithyroid drugs plus positive TSH receptor antibodies.

Construction of the TCR beta libraries employed iRepertoire HTBI primers in conjunction with Arm-PCR of CDR3 regions. Via MiXCR, TCRdb re-called the multiplex PCR reads, giving one row per CDR3 protein. This table holds 300,000 or so distinct CDR3 sequences, around 19% found once. In germline, CDR1 is MGHRA, CDR2 YSYEKL. There are 15 residues in the CDR3. Trimming removed 3 bases at V and 5 bases at J, with 16 bases between. Ten or more counts support this clonotype. Its antigen remains unknown. Stated time point: persistent/refractory GD, antithyroid drugs over 5 years with positive TRAb. Preparation of the TCR library used RNA extracted from PBMCs. Findings and limits, study-wide: Thyroid tissue went unstudied; only peripheral blood was examined. Persistent disease was characterized by preferential usage of TRBV28, TRBJ1-2 and TRBJ2-5.

This TCR was recovered from a female donor with Graves disease. The input for sequencing was peripheral blood mononuclear cells (PBMCs), taken when the disease was refractory, from a patient treated with antithyroid drugs. The chain is built from TRBV4-1 and TRBJ2-5; possibly TRBD2 for D (5 bases). The CDR3 sequence is CASSQDGTRTETQYF. The CDR3 DNA is TGCGCCAGCAGCCAGGACGGCACTAGGACGGAGACCCAGTACTTC.